The 25 T cell receptor beta chains in this list originate from one sample, sequenced in a study of T cell repertoires in cytomegalovirus infection. TCRdb reprocessed the reads via MiXCR and lists one record per CDR3 protein. The data contain about 920,000 distinct CDR3 sequences, less than 35% of them seen just once; the ten biggest clones take up over 12%. These receptors' antigens are unknown. The specimen comprised cultured CD8+ T cells from PBMCs, sampled from culture after CMV antigen stimulation. The receptors derive from a human donor in good health (CMV status not recorded). Some clones in this sample may be carry-over from other donors' samples.

This clonotype was observed a few times. The chain has TRBV7-9 and TRBJ2-3, with 9 bases aligning to TRBD1. CDR3 length equals 18 residues. J lost 2 bases, V lost 1 base, and 10 bases had no gene match. Germline CDR1 and CDR2: SEHNR and FQNEAQ (reference sequence). CDR3 nucleotide sequence: TGTGCCAGCAGCTTAGAAGGGAGGACAGGGGATACCACAGATACGCAGTATTTT. It yields the protein CASSLEGRTGDTTDTQYF.

This clonotype appeared a few times. This chain links TRBV6-2 or TRBV6-3 with TRBJ2-2, with 8 bases fitting TRBD2. CDR3 length: 16 residues. Unmatched junction bases numbered 14, after V lost 7 bases and J lost 7 bases. Germline V gene data show CDR1 as MNHEY and CDR2 as SVGEGT. DNA for the CDR3: TGTGCCAGCACTCCACGGGGGGGGCGCGCGCGCGGGGAGCTGTTTTTT. Amino acids: CASTPRGGRARGELFF.

This clonotype was picked up a small number of times. The chain uses TRBV7-9 and TRBJ2-3, with a tentative D call TRBD1 (6 bases). Germline loops: CDR1 SEHNR, CDR2 FQNEAQ (reference sequence). The CDR3 covers 14 residues. V dropped 6 bases and J dropped 0 bases, with 10 bases sitting between them. In DNA form, the CDR3 reads TGTGCCAGCAGGGAGGACAGTAGCACAGATACGCAGTATTTT. This encodes CASREDSSTDTQYF. Full variable domain (remainder filled in from reference TRBV7-9 and TRBJ2-3): DTGVSQNPRHKITKRGQNVTFRCDPISEHNRLYWYRQTLGQGPEFLTYFQNEAQLEKSRLLSDRFSAERPKGSFSTLEIQRTEQGDSAMYLCASREDSSTDTQYFGPGTRLTVL.

This clonotype appeared many times. The V and J genes are TRBV7-2 and TRBJ2-7, with D maybe TRBD1 (6 bases). V gave up 7 bases and J gave up 3 bases, with 13 bases separating them. This CDR3 is built from 13 residues. The V gene's germline CDR1 is SGHTA and CDR2 FQGNSA. The chain's CDR3 is CASTLGQLYEQYF. The DNA for the CDR3 is TGTGCCAGCACCCTTGGACAGCTCTACGAGCAGTACTTC.

This clonotype was recorded a few times. The chain joins TRBV6-5 to TRBJ2-5; 7 bases fit TRBD2. This CDR3 has 14 residues. Trimming removed 2 bases from V and 3 bases from J; junction bases left unmatched: 3. Per germline, CDR1 MNHEY and CDR2 SVGAGI. CDR3 amino acids: CASSYGGGEETQYF. CDR3 nucleotide sequence: TGTGCCAGCAGTTACGGGGGGGGGGAAGAGACCCAGTACTTC.

DNA of the CDR3: TGTGCCAGCAGAGCCGGGACAAGGGCCTTCTACGAGCAGTACGTC. Its protein is CASRAGTRAFYEQYV. This chain connects TRBV28 to TRBJ2-7; maybe TRBD1 (6 bases). Germline V CDR1 and CDR2: MDHEN, SYDVKM. Trimming stripped 6 bases from V and 3 bases from J, with 18 bases between. The CDR3 runs 15 residues.

This clonotype came up once. V is TRBV27 and J is TRBJ2-1; possible D gene TRBD1, 7 bases. Germline-derived CDR1 and CDR2 are MNHEY and SMNVEV (reference sequence). The CDR3 consists of 17 residues. V dropped 3 bases and J dropped 8 bases, with 23 bases sitting between them. The CDR3, as DNA: TGTGCCAGCAGTTTCCAGGGGGGTACGCTACCAGTCGATGAGCAGTTCTTC. It encodes CASSFQGGTLPVDEQFF.

This chain connects TRBV6-5 to TRBJ2-2; 7 bases align to TRBD1. J lost 0 bases, V lost 0 bases, and 1 base had no gene match. There are 16 residues in the CDR3. Germline values: CDR1 MNHEY, CDR2 SVGAGI. The CDR3 DNA follows: TGTGCCAGCAGTTACTCGGGGACAGCGAACACCGGGGAGCTGTTTTTT. Amino acids: CASSYSGTANTGELFF.

The rearrangement joins TRBV12-3 or TRBV12-4 to TRBJ1-2, with D unclear. Deletions cut 8 bases from V and 10 bases from J, with 20 bases between. CDR3 length: 13 residues. The CDR3, as DNA: TGTGCCAGCGAATCCCCAGCCTATGGTGACTACACCTTC. Protein: CASESPAYGDYTF.

The gene calls are TRBV28 and TRBJ2-2; D remains unclear. The germline CDR1 and CDR2 sequences are MDHEN and SYDVKM. V gave up 1 base and J gave up 1 base, with 13 bases separating them. The CDR3 loop spans 17 amino acids. DNA of the CDR3: TGTGCCAGCAGTTTATCTGAGGTCTTTCTGAACACCGGGGAGCTGTTTTTT. Encoded protein: CASSLSEVFLNTGELFF.

V usage is TRBV29-1 and J usage is TRBJ1-1, with 8 nucleotides matching TRBD1. V was clipped by 4 bases and J by 3 bases; unmatched bases: 7. Germline assignment: CDR1 SQVTM and CDR2 ANQGSEA. This CDR3 spans 14 amino acids. The chain's CDR3 is CSVGWTGTDTEAFF. The CDR3 DNA follows: TGCAGCGTTGGATGGACAGGGACGGACACTGAAGCTTTCTTT.

This clonotype has a handful of counts. Here the CDR3 DNA reads TGTGCCAGCAGCTTAGGAGTTGGGACAGGGCTCCCTGAAACCACAGATACGCAGTATTTT. Translated: CASSLGVGTGLPETTDTQYF. The chain uses TRBV7-6 and TRBJ2-3, with 9 bases aligning to TRBD1. J lost 2 bases, V lost 1 base, and 16 bases had no gene match. Germline V gene data show CDR1 as SGHVS and CDR2 as FNYEAQ. This CDR3 has 20 residues.

This chain joins TRBV12-3 or TRBV12-4 and TRBJ2-7; D might be TRBD1 or TRBD2, each matching 5 bases. The V end was cut by 5 bases, the J end by 2 bases, with 16 bases between. This CDR3 region has 15 residues. The CDR3 region has the DNA TGTGCCAGCAGTCCGGGGCCAGGGCTCCCCTACGAGCAGTACTTC. This encodes CASSPGPGLPYEQYF.

The chain has TRBV27 and TRBJ2-1, with 7 bases that match TRBD2. This CDR3 is 15 amino acids long. Germline assignment: CDR1 MNHEY and CDR2 SMNVEV (reference sequence). After removal of 2 bases from V and 3 bases from J, the junction contained 4 bases not matched to a gene. The CDR3 region is CASSLIGGNYNEQFF. CDR3 DNA sequence: TGTGCCAGCAGTTTAATCGGGGGGAACTACAATGAGCAGTTCTTC.

As for this clonotype: With a much larger clone just one base away, this may be a read error. The V call is TRBV14, the J call TRBJ2-3; 7 positions agree with TRBD2. This CDR3 contains 17 residues. The germline V gene encodes CDR1 SGHDN and CDR2 FVKESK. The ends lost 5 bases at V and 4 bases at J; junction bases unmatched: 15. The CDR3 bases are TGTGCCAGCAGCACCACAAGGCCTAGCGGATTCTCAGATACGCAGTATTTT. Protein sequence: CASSTTRPSGFSDTQYF.

This clonotype appeared a few times. The chain links TRBV5-5 to TRBJ2-3, with D unresolved. Germline CDR1 reads SGHKS; CDR2 reads YYEKEE (reference sequence). V was shortened by 0 bases and J by 6 bases, with 14 bases between the two germline ends. The CDR3 is made up of 15 amino acids. The CDR3 coding sequence is TGTGCCAGCAGCTTGGATTGGCTAGTTTTGGATACGCAGTATTTT. Translating it yields CASSLDWLVLDTQYF.

This clonotype showed up just a few times. As DNA, the CDR3 is TGTGCCAGTAGTATAGGAGGACAGGGAATGCTTGAAGCTTTCTTT. This codes for CASSIGGQGMLEAFF. The chain joins TRBV19 to TRBJ1-1; 8 nucleotides match TRBD1. V lost 1 base, J lost 7 bases, and 8 bases stayed unmatched. The V gene's germline CDR1 is LNHDA and CDR2 SQIVND (reference sequence). The length of the CDR3 is 15 residues.

In this sample, this clonotype turned up a few times. This chain links TRBV5-1 with TRBJ2-3; D is tentatively TRBD1 or TRBD2 (6 bases each). This CDR3 has 15 residues. Germline V lookup: CDR1 SGHRS, CDR2 YFSETQ. Between the trimmed V and J ends, which lost 0 bases and 3 bases, there was a span of 11 bases. CDR3 DNA: TGCGCCAGCAGCTTGGTGGGGGGCGCAACAGATACGCAGTATTTT. Its protein product is CASSLVGGATDTQYF.

Details on this clonotype: A junction end diverges from the germline sequence, so it may reflect a read error. The chain couples TRBV6-5 to TRBJ1-6, with D tentatively TRBD1 (6 bases). CDR1 is MNHEY, CDR2 SVGAGI, per germline. The CDR3 has 16 amino acids. CDR3 coding DNA: TGTGCCAGCAGTTATAACTCGGACAGTTATAATGCACCCCTCCACTTT. Translation gives CASSYNSDSYNAPLHF.

V and J are TRBV6-1 and TRBJ2-1; D gene ambiguous. In germline, CDR1 is MNHNS, CDR2 SASEGT. This CDR3 is built from 15 residues. V lost 4 bases to trimming and J lost 0 bases, with 10 bases between them. The CDR3 spells CASSVRQSSYNEQFF. The CDR3 bases are TGTGCCAGCAGTGTAAGGCAAAGCTCCTACAATGAGCAGTTCTTC.

The chain joins TRBV4-2 to TRBJ2-1, with D hard to call. The CDR3 runs 16 residues. In germline, CDR1 is LGHNA, CDR2 YNFKEQ. Deletions cut 8 bases from V and 7 bases from J, with 24 bases between. The CDR3 nucleotides are TGTGCCAGCTCATTAAGTATGACCGATAAAGAGAATGAGCAGTTCTTC. Its protein product is CASSLSMTDKENEQFF.

The rearrangement links TRBV7-6 to TRBJ1-1; tentative D call: TRBD1 (6 bases). The germline V and J ends were trimmed by 5 bases and 11 bases, with 18 bases remaining between them. Per the germline V gene, CDR1 is SGHVS and CDR2 is FNYEAQ. CDR3 length: 13 residues. This CDR3 is CASSPATGGGAFF. In DNA form, the CDR3 reads TGTGCCAGCAGCCCAGCGACAGGCGGTGGGGCTTTCTTT.

This clonotype was counted ten times or more. The rearrangement uses TRBV7-2 and TRBJ2-3; maybe TRBD2 (5 bases). The germline CDR1 and CDR2 sequences are SGHTA and FQGNSA. With 6 bases removed from V and 4 bases from J, the gap between germline ends came to 17 bases. The CDR3 has 15 amino acids. The CDR3 region has the DNA TGTGCCAGCAGACCCCCCTGGGGAGTGTCAGATACGCAGTATTTT. Residues: CASRPPWGVSDTQYF.

The chain couples TRBV2 to TRBJ1-6, with D perhaps TRBD1 (6 bases). The CDR3 covers 18 residues. Germline loops: CDR1 SNHLY, CDR2 FYNNEI. V lost 7 bases and J 5 bases, leaving 24 bases between the germline ends. In DNA, the CDR3 is TGTGCCAGCAAACCGGGACAAGGCCTTGGAATCCATAATTCACCCCTCCACTTT. It is translated as CASKPGQGLGIHNSPLHF.

This clonotype came up a few times. The chain is built from TRBV7-9 and TRBJ2-2; weak D call: TRBD1 (5 bases). The V end was cut by 5 bases, the J end by 1 base, with 11 bases between. The germline V gene has CDR1 SEHNR and CDR2 FQNEAQ (reference sequence). The CDR3 covers 15 residues. CDR3 loop: CASSPPDKNTGELFF. CDR3 coding DNA: TGTGCCAGCAGCCCCCCGGACAAGAACACCGGGGAGCTGTTTTTT.